This T cell receptor (beta chain) was retrieved from a study of blood T cell repertoires in COVID-19. In the study's own analysis: Estimation of nucleated cell counts was performed using reference gene primer amplification. Only in-frame clones appear in the TCRdb table, and some are missing; sequencing was by immunoSEQ multiplex PCR. That table furnishes V, J and clone size, whereas the DNA furnished D and trimming. The sample shows some 180,000 clones, 80% to 90% of them seen only once. The germline V gene has CDR1 LGHNA and CDR2 YSLEER. The V segment lost 6 bases and the J segment 4 bases; nucleotides outside the gene matches: 2. The CDR3 is made up of 13 amino acids.

The chain carries TRBV4-3 and TRBJ2-1, with 8 nucleotides matching TRBD1. The sample was peripheral blood. The source is a woman at least 80 years old with COVID-19, enrolled during active disease. The CDR3 spells CASSGQGYNEQFF. The DNA for the CDR3 is TGCGCCAGCAGTGGACAGGGATACAATGAGCAGTTCTTC.